The entry below describes one T cell receptor (beta chain). This clonotype was seen at least ten times. There is no known antigen for this receptor. No base-level quality is on record; no much larger clone is a single base apart. The germline V gene encodes CDR1 LGHNA and CDR2 YNFKEQ. V is shortened by 1 base, J by 5 bases, and the region joining them spans 14 bases. From the cysteine through the phenylalanine, the CDR3 covers 15 amino acids. Of the read, only the CDR3 DNA is kept; its 45 bases are in frame from base 1. This specimen comes from a study of spatial heterogeneity in lung cancer (dated by TCRdb to the late 2010s). About the full investigation: Donors were around 71 patients with early-stage, untreated non-small cell lung cancer from the lung TRACERx cohort. Nonsynonymous mutation counts, determined by whole-exome sequencing of tumor tissue, were related to features of the TCR repertoire. Follow-up PBMC samples were sequenced whenever available, and the median time to follow-up was 2 to 3 years after resection. Beta-chain transcripts were consistently detected in greater numbers than alpha-chain transcripts, which likely reflected higher beta-chain transcript abundance. At surgery, hundreds of tumor regions, 61 to 65 matched nontumor lung samples and 56 PBMC samples were TCR-sequenced for both alpha and beta chains. In the raw uncorrected reads, each unique combination of TCR and UMI appeared more than ten times on average. In non-small cell lung cancer, the study made a quantitative comparison of TCR alpha and beta repertoires among multiple tumor regions, matched nontumor lung and blood.

Beyond this particular receptor, the publication reports: Ubiquitous expanded tumor TCRs were detected in blood more often at tumor resection than at routine follow-up. Only around 15 patients were included in the comparisons of baseline and follow-up blood repertoires. Confirming at a functional level the hypothesis that regional TCRs recognize regional mutations was considered to require additional single-cell paired TCR alpha and beta sequencing.

The library relied on 5' RACE. Sequencer: NextSeq 500. To allow correction of PCR and sequencing errors, the TCR library protocol tagged every TCR cDNA molecule with a unique molecular identifier. In the original analysis: TCR identification, UMI-based error correction and CDR3 extraction were all carried out with Decombinator tools. TCRs above a frequency of 2 per 1,000, corresponding to the top 1% of the tumor frequency distribution, were defined as expanded. Renyi diversity was calculated using the R vegan package after each repertoire was subsampled 100 times to 5,000 TCRs. CDR3 similarity networks were built from amino acid triplet string-kernel similarity, with CDR3s being connected when pairwise similarity was above 0.82. The public reads were quality trimmed at Q25 with fastp and then assembled into clones with MiXCR by TCRdb, keeping productive beta chains. Under each unique CDR3 protein, matching rows form one entry showing the most common genes and DNA. Here the V and J calls rest on TCRdb's processing, not on the authors' analysis. The sample table records 95,000 to 130,000 distinct CDR3 sequences; more than 10% of these occur just once. The top ten clones comprise 16% of the sample.

Interpreted using the paper, the time point label stands for: blood at routine non-recurrence follow-up after resection. TCR sequencing used whole RNA extracted from tumor and nontumor lung tissue, or from cryopreserved PBMC samples, without cell sorting. Only patients for whom sufficient RNA was available from at least two tumor regions were selected for TCR sequencing. This TCR was recovered from a male donor with early-stage non-small cell lung cancer. The sequenced sample was PBMCs, obtained at follow-up. The rearrangement combines TRBV4-2 with TRBJ2-5, with a weak D call of TRBD1 (5 bases match). The CDR3 region has the sequence CASSQARQRLETQYF. DNA sequence: TGTGCCAGCAGCCAAGCTCGACAGCGCCTGGAGACCCAGTACTTC.